Following are 10 T cell receptor beta chains from one sample sequenced in a study of CD8 T cells in Susac syndrome. It was with random hexamers that 0.5 to 1 ug RNA was reverse transcribed. TCRdb analysed the immunoSEQ multiplex PCR reads with MiXCR anew, one entry per CDR3 protein. The table records roughly 120,000 distinct CDR3 sequences, about 94% of them present only once. Source material: CD4+ T cells from PBMCs. These receptors were taken from a human donor with multiple sclerosis.

CDR3 coding DNA: TGTGCCAGCTCACCACTGGGATTCCCATGGGACACTGAAGCTTTCTTT. As protein: CASSPLGFPWDTEAFF. The J gene is TRBJ1-1, the V gene TRBV18; D remains unclear. Germline V gene sequence: CDR1 KGHSH, CDR2 LQKENI. The CDR3 contains 16 residues. Trimming removed 1 base from V and 3 bases from J, with 15 bases in between.

This chain joins TRBV12-3 or TRBV12-4 and TRBJ1-2, with a tentative D call TRBD1 (5 bases). The ends were cut back, 3 bases at V and 2 bases at J, with 7 bases in the middle. The CDR3 is made up of 13 amino acids. The CDR3 loop is CASSLQGNYGYTF. CDR3 DNA: TGTGCCAGCAGTTTGCAGGGCAACTATGGCTACACCTTC.

The chain joins TRBV20-1 to TRBJ1-5; D possibly corresponds to TRBD1 (5 bases). V dropped 5 bases and J dropped 1 base, with 15 bases sitting between them. The CDR3 spans 15 residues. From germline, CDR1 is DFQATT and CDR2 SNEGSKA (reference sequence). CDR3 in amino acids: CSAEGMAGSNQPQHF. The CDR3 DNA sequence: TGCAGTGCTGAGGGGATGGCTGGGAGCAATCAGCCCCAGCATTTT.

The CDR3 region has the DNA TGTGCCAGCAAACCCCAGACAGACTATGGCTACACCTTC. Translated, it gives CASKPQTDYGYTF. This sequence joins TRBV2 and TRBJ1-2; tentative D call: TRBD1 (5 bases). Germline V lookup: CDR1 SNHLY, CDR2 FYNNEI. Trimming cost V 7 bases and J 3 bases, with 12 bases left between them. This CDR3 has 13 amino acids. Together with reference TRBV2 and TRBJ1-2, the CDR3 gives the full variable domain: EPEVTQTPSHQVTQMGQEVILRCVPISNHLYFYWYRQILGQKVEFLVSFYNNEISEKSEIFDDQFSVERPDGSNFTLKIRSTKLEDSAMYFCASKPQTDYGYTFGSGTRLTVV.

J is TRBJ2-7 and V is TRBV12-3 or TRBV12-4; TRBD1 matches 7 bases. J gave up 1 base and V 5 bases, and 11 bases lay outside the gene matches. CDR3 length: 16 residues. The CDR3 DNA sequence: TGTGCCAGCAGTCTATCGGGACAGCTTTTATCCTACGAGCAGTACTTC. Its protein is CASSLSGQLLSYEQYF.

This rearrangement joins TRBV19 to TRBJ2-1, with 7 bases aligning to TRBD2. Germline lookup yields CDR1 LNHDA and CDR2 SQIVND (reference sequence). The trim removed 3 bases at V and 0 bases at J, leaving 5 bases unmatched. This CDR3 has 16 amino acids. CDR3 DNA: TGTGCCAGTAGTATGTTCGGGGGGAGCTCCTACAATGAGCAGTTCTTC. Protein sequence: CASSMFGGSSYNEQFF. Based on the CDR3 plus reference TRBV19 and TRBJ2-1, the full variable domain is DGGITQSPKYLFRKEGQNVTLSCEQNLNHDAMYWYRQDPGQGLRLIYYSQIVNDFQKGDIAEGYSVSREKKESFPLTVTSAQKNPTAFYLCASSMFGGSSYNEQFFGPGTRLTVL.

V and J are TRBV7-8 and TRBJ1-1; D gene uncertain. V dropped 3 bases and J dropped 1 base, with 6 bases sitting between them. The CDR3 extends over 13 amino acids. Germline V gene lookup returns CDR1 SGHVS and CDR2 FQNEAQ. DNA for the CDR3: TGTGCCAGCAGCTTGAAACGGAACACTGAAGCTTTCTTT. It yields the protein CASSLKRNTEAFF.

The V gene is TRBV27, the J gene TRBJ1-4, with D uncertain. The CDR3 spans 11 residues. Germline lookup yields CDR1 MNHEY and CDR2 SMNVEV (reference sequence). Trimming took off 4 bases at V and 7 bases at J, with 4 bases between the two ends. CDR3 region: CASSWGEKLFF. The CDR3 DNA is TGTGCCAGCAGTTGGGGTGAAAAACTGTTTTTT.

The V and J genes are TRBV23-1 and TRBJ1-5, with 9 bases fitting TRBD1. TRBV23-1 belongs to the ORF category, with a function that is uncertain. The CDR3 runs 17 residues. The ends lost 2 bases at V and 9 bases at J; junction bases unmatched: 14. Here the CDR3 DNA reads TGCGCCAGCAGTCAAAACCAAGGAGGGACAGGGAGGAGGCCCCAGCATTTT. Translating gives CASSQNQGGTGRRPQHF.

This chain links TRBV9 with TRBJ1-6; no definite D call. Trimming removed 2 bases from V and 6 bases from J, with 9 bases in between. CDR1 SGDLS and CDR2 YYNGEE come from the germline V gene. This CDR3 comprises 14 residues. The CDR3 loop is CASSVDTRNSPLHF. In DNA form, the CDR3 reads TGTGCCAGCAGCGTCGACACTCGTAATTCACCCCTCCACTTT.